This TCR beta chain was captured by sequencing in a study of OX40 agonist ivuxolimab in advanced cancers. Sequencing used immunoSEQ multiplex PCR; TCRdb keeps in-frame clones, though not all of them. Of approximately 80,000 clones in the sample, roughly nine tenths were seen once. As regards this clone: Its antigen is still unknown.

Regarding the study as a whole: Some of the nonresponding patients also showed low levels of normalized T-cell clonal expansion.

V was clipped by 4 bases and J by 0 bases; unmatched bases: 12. Germline V gene lookup returns CDR1 MDHEN and CDR2 SYDVKM. The CDR3 length is 19 residues. The chain uses TRBV28 and TRBJ2-7, with 13 bases that match TRBD2. The sequencing here drew on CD4+ or CD8+ T cells sorted from blood, taken in a trial of the OX40 agonist ivuxolimab. The TCR comes from an adult with an advanced solid tumor such as melanoma, head and neck, liver or kidney cancer. The CDR3 coding sequence is TGTGCCAGCAGTTCAACTAGCGGGGGGGCCGTATCACACTCCTACGAGCAGTACTTC. Residues: CASSSTSGGAVSHSYEQYF.